One sample yielded the 13 T cell receptor beta chains listed below, sequenced in a study of cytomegalovirus exposure and HLA in healthy donors. PCR amplification relied on 60 Vbeta primers (plus 13 Jbeta primers). Profiled with immunoSEQ multiplex PCR; TCRdb holds only in-frame clones, not every one. This sample's table has about 60,000 clones. The specimen sequenced was PBMCs. These receptors originate from a man aged 50 to 60 in good health and CMV-seropositive.

CDR3 coding DNA: TGTGCCAGCAGCTTAGAGGGGCCACGGGAGCAGTACTTC. Its translation: CASSLEGPREQYF. The chain links TRBV7-9 to TRBJ2-7; a possible D gene is TRBD1 (5 bases). Trimming left V 1 base short and J 7 bases short, with 11 bases between. Germline V gene data show CDR1 as SEHNR and CDR2 as FQNEAQ (reference sequence). The CDR3 is 13 residues long.

The genes are TRBV6-5 and TRBJ2-7; D gene uncertain. Looked up from germline, CDR1 is MNHEY and CDR2 is SVGAGI. With 1 base removed from V and 2 bases from J, the gap between germline ends came to 12 bases. The CDR3 has 15 residues. This chain's CDR3 is CASSYYPPSAYEQYF. DNA of the CDR3: TGTGCCAGCAGTTACTATCCCCCGAGCGCCTACGAGCAGTACTTC.

This chain uses TRBV28 with TRBJ2-7; 10 positions agree with TRBD1. CDR1 and CDR2 (germline): MDHEN, SYDVKM. V lost 5 bases, J lost 4 bases, and 2 bases stayed unmatched. This CDR3 spans 13 amino acids. The CDR3 sequence is CASSPGQGYEQYF. In nucleotides, the CDR3 is TGTGCCAGCAGTCCGGGACAGGGGTACGAGCAGTACTTC.

The chain is built from TRBV19 and TRBJ1-5; D unresolved. CDR1 is LNHDA, CDR2 SQIVND, per germline (reference sequence). The CDR3 runs 13 residues. Trimming took 7 bases from V and 6 from J, leaving 13 bases between them. The CDR3 loop reads CASTQVAFQPQHF. As DNA, the CDR3 is TGTGCCAGTACCCAGGTGGCGTTTCAGCCCCAGCATTTT.

The chain uses TRBV29-1 and TRBJ1-2; 7 bases agree with TRBD1. The CDR3 is 12 residues long. Germline V gene lookup returns CDR1 SQVTM and CDR2 ANQGSEA. The ends lost 7 bases at V and 3 bases at J; junction bases unmatched: 5. The CDR3 protein is CSAEGQHYGYTF. The CDR3 coding sequence is TGCAGCGCGGAGGGACAGCACTATGGCTACACCTTC.

The CDR3 bases are TGCGCCAGCAGCTTGAGAACGGGAGGGCCGGGCACCGGGGAGCTGTTTTTT. This codes for CASSLRTGGPGTGELFF. The V and J genes are TRBV5-1 and TRBJ2-2, with 8 positions matching TRBD2. Germline lookup yields CDR1 SGHRS and CDR2 YFSETQ. The V gene end was trimmed by 1 base and the J gene end by 4 bases; junction bases not matched to a gene: 9. This CDR3 has 17 amino acids. Full variable domain (remainder filled in from reference TRBV5-1 and TRBJ2-2): KAGVTQTPRYLIKTRGQQVTLSCSPISGHRSVSWYQQTPGQGLQFLFEYFSETQRNKGNFPGRFSGRQFSNSRSEMNVSTLELGDSALYLCASSLRTGGPGTGELFFGEGSRLTVL.

The rearrangement joins TRBV4-3 to TRBJ1-2, with 7 bases identical to TRBD1. The germline CDR1 and CDR2 sequences are LGHNA and YSLEER. This CDR3 spans 16 amino acids. Germline trimming cut 1 base from V and 3 bases from J; bases unmatched to any gene: 8. Here the CDR3 DNA reads TGCGCCAGCAGCCAAGCCGGGACAGCATTTGACTATGGCTACACCTTC. This sequence encodes CASSQAGTAFDYGYTF.

V gene TRBV18 combines with J gene TRBJ2-1, with 11 nucleotides matching TRBD2. The germline V gene has CDR1 KGHSH and CDR2 LQKENI. V was pared by 0 bases and J by 3 bases, with 1 base of the junction left unmatched. The CDR3 has 16 residues. The DNA of the CDR3 is TGTGCCAGCTCACCACCGGGACTAGCGGACTACAATGAGCAGTTCTTC. Protein: CASSPPGLADYNEQFF.

J is TRBJ2-7 and V is TRBV5-5, with 7 bases lining up with TRBD2. CDR3 length: 15 amino acids. The junction had 5 bases not matched to a gene; V was cut back by 0 bases and J by 2 bases. Per germline, CDR1 SGHKS and CDR2 YYEKEE (reference sequence). The CDR3 here is CASSLAGGRTYEQYF. DNA of the CDR3: TGTGCCAGCAGCTTGGCGGGAGGACGAACCTACGAGCAGTACTTC.

The chain is built from TRBV5-1 and TRBJ1-2; D call uncertain. Germline V gene data show CDR1 as SGHRS and CDR2 as YFSETQ. The CDR3 is 17 residues long. V lost 1 base to trimming and J lost 0 bases, with 16 bases between them. This CDR3 is CASSLMSGPTANYGYTF. The CDR3 DNA sequence: TGCGCCAGCAGCTTGATGTCAGGTCCAACTGCTAACTATGGCTACACCTTC.

The V and J genes are TRBV28 and TRBJ2-2, with D unclear. V shed 3 bases and J shed 10 bases, with 9 bases lying between them. This CDR3 region has 12 residues. CDR1 and CDR2 from the germline V gene are MDHEN and SYDVKM. The CDR3 DNA is TGTGCCAGCAGTTTCGGTATTAAGGAGCTGTTTTTT. This encodes CASSFGIKELFF.

The chain carries TRBV18 and TRBJ2-2, with a weak D call TRBD1 (6 bases). Trimming stripped 2 bases from V and 1 base from J, with 14 bases between. This CDR3 has 17 residues. Germline CDR1 and CDR2: KGHSH and LQKENI. CDR3 DNA sequence: TGTGCCAGCTCACCAAGGGACACTGGGCGGAACACCGGGGAGCTGTTTTTT. It translates to CASSPRDTGRNTGELFF.

The gene calls are TRBV7-9 and TRBJ1-1; a possible D gene is TRBD1 (5 bases). Germline V gene sequence: CDR1 SEHNR, CDR2 FQNEAQ (reference sequence). There are 16 residues in the CDR3. V lost 4 bases to trimming and J lost 4 bases, with 19 bases between them. The chain's CDR3 is CASSSHGGGGGTEAFF. Here the CDR3 DNA reads TGTGCCAGCAGCTCCCACGGGGGAGGTGGCGGCACTGAAGCTTTCTTT.